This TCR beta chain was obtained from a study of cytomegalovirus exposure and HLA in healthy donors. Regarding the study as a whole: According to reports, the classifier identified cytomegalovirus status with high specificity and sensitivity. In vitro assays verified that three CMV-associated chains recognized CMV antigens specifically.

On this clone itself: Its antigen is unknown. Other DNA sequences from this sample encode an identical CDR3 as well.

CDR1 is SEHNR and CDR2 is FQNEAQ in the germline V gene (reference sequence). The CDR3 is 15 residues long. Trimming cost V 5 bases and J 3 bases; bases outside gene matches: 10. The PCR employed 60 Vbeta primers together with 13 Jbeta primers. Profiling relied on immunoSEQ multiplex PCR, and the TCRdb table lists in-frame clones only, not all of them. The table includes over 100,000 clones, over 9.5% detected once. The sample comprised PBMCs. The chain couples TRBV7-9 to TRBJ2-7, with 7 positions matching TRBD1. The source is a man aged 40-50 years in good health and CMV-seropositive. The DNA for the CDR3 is TGTGCCAGCAGCCCGGCGGCGACAGGGCGCTACGAGCAGTACTTC. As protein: CASSPAATGRYEQYF.